Given below is one T cell receptor beta chain in context. The target antigen is unknown. Sequencing was performed with immunoSEQ multiplex PCR; in TCRdb, only in-frame clones are kept and a portion is missing. This sample has about 30,000 clones, with around 89% found just once. The CDR3 spans 18 residues. The V segment lost 4 bases and the J segment 1 base; nucleotides outside the gene matches: 9. The germline gives CDR1 MNHNS, CDR2 SASEGT. Tuberculin skin test and IGRA determined adolescents' latent tuberculosis status at entry. The data are from a study of T cells in tuberculosis. At the level of the study: A South African cohort included IGRA-negative adolescents, latently infected IGRA-positive adolescents and adults with active tuberculosis. Overall study findings and caveats: GMM-specific TCRs were nearer to active tuberculosis alpha repertoires, suggesting expansion.

The rearrangement links TRBV6-1 to TRBJ1-3, with 11 bases matching TRBD1. The specimen was PBMCs. The receptor was derived from a donor aged 10-29 years with latent tuberculosis or without tuberculosis infection. CDR3 in amino acids: CASSAGGQGVRSGNTIYF. The CDR3 nucleotides read TGTGCCAGCAGTGCCGGGGGACAGGGGGTTAGGTCTGGAAACACCATATATTTT.